The rows below give T cell receptor beta chains drawn from one sample of a study of blood T cells in healthy people across ages. One entry per CDR3 protein results from TCRdb running MiXCR on the 5' RACE reads. The repertoire holds just under 750,000 distinct CDR3 sequences, 22% seen once, with 22% in the top ten. Sample: blood. These receptors were collected from a man between 70 and 80 years old in good health. The CDR3 runs from the conserved cysteine through the conserved F or W. D genes are given only for firm matches. Clone size appears in some rows only: once, few, many, or a class for an expanded clone.

TRBV5-1	TRBD1	-	14	TRBJ2-7	TGCGCCAGCAGCTATGACAGGGCGAGATCCGAGCAGTACTTC	CASSYDRARSEQYF
TRBV12-3/TRBV12-4	TRBD2	few	15	TRBJ2-2	TGTGCCAGCAGTTTATTCGGGGGGGTTCCCGGGGAGCTGTTTTTT	CASSLFGGVPGELFF
TRBV3-1	-	-	16	TRBJ2-4	TGTGCCAGCAGCCAAGATCTACGATCAGCCAAAAGCATTCAGTACTTC	CASSQDLRSAKSIQYF
TRBV7-6	-	-	15	TRBJ1-1	TGTGCCAGCAGCCCCCACAGGACCCAGGGCACTGAAGCTTTCTTT	CASSPHRTQGTEAFF
TRBV27	-	-	13	TRBJ1-2	TGTGCCAGCAGTTTTAGTCAGGGGTCTGGCTACACCTTC	CASSFSQGSGYTF
TRBV29-1	-	-	11	TRBJ1-2	TGCAGCGCCGCGGACAACTATGGCTACACCTTC	CSAADNYGYTF
TRBV7-9	TRBD1	few	19	TRBJ2-6	TGTGCCAGCAGCTCCCTGCCGGGACAGGGTAGTTCTGGGGCCAACGTCCTGACTTTC	CASSSLPGQGSSGANVLTF
TRBV29-1	-	few	12	TRBJ1-2	TGCAGCGTTGAGGGGGCGCGATATGGCTACACCTTC	CSVEGARYGYTF
TRBV12-3/TRBV12-4	-	few	15	TRBJ2-3	TGTGCCAGCAGTTCGCAAAACGAGGACACAGATACGCAGTATTTT	CASSSQNEDTDTQYF
TRBV20-1	TRBD2	-	14	TRBJ2-3	TGCAGTGCTAGAGTGGTAGCGGGGGACAATACGCAGTATTTT	CSARVVAGDNTQYF
TRBV27	-	few	15	TRBJ2-4	TGTGCCAGCACGAAGTCGGGGCTAGCCAAAAACATTCAGTACTTC	CASTKSGLAKNIQYF
TRBV4-2	-	few	13	TRBJ2-7	TGTGCCAGCAGCCAAGTGGCAGCCTACGAGCAGTACTTC	CASSQVAAYEQYF
TRBV7-9	TRBD1	-	16	TRBJ1-1	TGTGCCAGCAGCTTAGACAGGGGAGGCATGAACACTGAAGCTTTCTTT	CASSLDRGGMNTEAFF
TRBV9	-	few	16	TRBJ2-7	TGTGCCAGCAGCCCCCTAGGACAGCAGAGCTCCTACGAGCAGTACTTC	CASSPLGQQSSYEQYF
TRBV6-6	-	-	13	TRBJ2-1	TGTGCCAGCAGTTACTCGATGGGGCTTGAGCAGTTCTTC	CASSYSMGLEQFF
TRBV29-1	TRBD1	few	13	TRBJ2-3	TGCAGCGTTGACCGAGGACAGGCAGATACGCAGTATTTT	CSVDRGQADTQYF
TRBV2	-	-	13	TRBJ1-1	TGTGCCAGCAGTCTAGACACGCACACTGAAGCTTTCTTT	CASSLDTHTEAFF
TRBV5-1	TRBD1	-	16	TRBJ2-3	TGCGCCAGCAGCTCCTCCACCGGGACAGCCACCGGATCTAAGTATTTT	CASSSSTGTATGSKYF
TRBV6-6	-	-	15	TRBJ2-3	TGTGCCAGCAGATACAGGGTGAGGGCTACAGATACGCAGTATTTT	CASRYRVRATDTQYF
TRBV20-1	-	-	14	TRBJ2-7	TGCAGTGCTCCGCGAACGGGGGCGAAACACGAGCAGTACTTC	CSAPRTGAKHEQYF
TRBV28	-	-	13	TRBJ2-7	TGTGCCAGCAAGGGGACCCGACCCAACGAGCAGTACTTC	CASKGTRPNEQYF
TRBV5-6	TRBD1	few	15	TRBJ1-1	TGTGCCAGCAGCTGGATCGACAGGGAGAACACTGAAGCTTTCTTT	CASSWIDRENTEAFF
TRBV18	-	-	16	TRBJ2-1	TGTGCCAGCTCACGCCCGCCTTCCCTCTCCTACAATGAGCAGTTCTTC	CASSRPPSLSYNEQFF
TRBV21-1	-	few	18	TRBJ1-4	TGTGCCAGCAGCAAAGAAGGACAGGGGAGGGAAACTAATGAAAAACTGTTTTTT	CASSKEGQGRETNEKLFF
TRBV5-1	-	-	13	TRBJ2-3	TGCGCCAGCAGCTTGGCCCAGGCAGATACGCAGTATTTT	CASSLAQADTQYF
TRBV11-3	-	few	15	TRBJ2-1	TGTGCCAGCAGCGCCGGTCCTAGCTCCTACAATGAGCAGTTCTTC	CASSAGPSSYNEQFF
TRBV12-3/TRBV12-4	-	-	14	TRBJ1-2	TGTGCCAGCAGTTTATCTGGGACCGGGATTGGCTACACCTTC	CASSLSGTGIGYTF
TRBV12-3/TRBV12-4	TRBD2	few	14	TRBJ2-1	TGTGCCAGCCGAGTAGCGGGGGGTTACAATGAGCAGTTCTTC	CASRVAGGYNEQFF